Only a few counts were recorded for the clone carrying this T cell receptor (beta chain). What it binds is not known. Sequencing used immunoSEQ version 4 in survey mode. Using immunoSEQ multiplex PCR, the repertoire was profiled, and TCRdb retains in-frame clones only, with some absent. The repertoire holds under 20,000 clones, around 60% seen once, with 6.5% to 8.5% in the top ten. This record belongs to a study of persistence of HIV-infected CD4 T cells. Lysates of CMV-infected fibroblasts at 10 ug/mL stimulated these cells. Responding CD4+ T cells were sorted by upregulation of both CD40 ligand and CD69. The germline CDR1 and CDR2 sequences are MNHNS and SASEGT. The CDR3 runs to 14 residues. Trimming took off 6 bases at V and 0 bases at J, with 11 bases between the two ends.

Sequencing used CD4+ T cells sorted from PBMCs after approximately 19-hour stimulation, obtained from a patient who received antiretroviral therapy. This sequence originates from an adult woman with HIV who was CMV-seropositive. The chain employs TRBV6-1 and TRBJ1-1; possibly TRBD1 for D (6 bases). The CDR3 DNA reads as TGTGCCAGCAGATCCGGACAGATGAACACTGAAGCTTTCTTT. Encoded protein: CASRSGQMNTEAFF.